The rows below give T cell receptor beta chains drawn from one sample of a study of identical twins. TCRdb re-called the 5' RACE reads through MiXCR, storing one row per CDR3 protein. The sample records around 250,000 distinct CDR3 sequences, roughly an eighth being singletons. These data also featured in a second study, about yellow fever vaccine responses in identical twins.

Sequencing used memory (CD45RO+) T cells sorted from blood. These receptors were obtained from a woman younger than 30 in good health. Both conserved end residues are part of each CDR3. The D gene is left open where the match is weak. Size values are once, few and many counts, or a class for expanded clones, and some rows have none.

TRBJ1-1	few	NA	TRBV7-9	TGTGCCAGCAGCTTAGGACAGGTTGAAGCTTTCTTT	CASSLGQVEAFF
TRBJ2-3	NA	NA	TRBV12-3/TRBV12-4	TGTGCCAGCAGGAAAGGGGGGCTGGGAGATACGCAGTATTTT	CASRKGGLGDTQYF
TRBJ2-1	many	NA	TRBV20-1	TGCAGTGCCGACTACTCCATAAACAATGAGCAGTTCTTC	CSADYSINNEQFF
TRBJ2-1	NA	TRBD2	TRBV19	TGTGCCAGTAGTATGGGACTAGCGGGAGACTATGAGCAGTTCTTC	CASSMGLAGDYEQFF
TRBJ2-1	once	NA	TRBV5-1	TGCGCCAGCAGCTTGAGGGCAGCCTCCTACAATGAGCAGTTCTTC	CASSLRAASYNEQFF
TRBJ2-1	NA	NA	TRBV6-5	TGTGCCAGCAGTTACTCGAGTTGGCTCCATGAGCAGTTCTTC	CASSYSSWLHEQFF
TRBJ2-1	NA	NA	TRBV28	TGTGCCAGCACTCAGCGGCAGGGGCCTTACAATGAGCAGTTCTTC	CASTQRQGPYNEQFF
TRBJ2-7	NA	NA	TRBV6-2/TRBV6-3	TGTGCCAGCAGTTACGTGGCGGGGTCCTACGAGCAGTACTTC	CASSYVAGSYEQYF
TRBJ2-3	few	TRBD2	TRBV3-1	TGTGCCAGCAGCCAGGTTGCGACTAGCGGGGCCACAGATACGCAGTATTTT	CASSQVATSGATDTQYF
TRBJ2-2	many	NA	TRBV4-2	TGTGCCAGCAGCCAAGATGACCTGAACACCGGGGAGCTGTTTTTT	CASSQDDLNTGELFF
TRBJ2-4	many	TRBD2	TRBV5-1	TGCGCCAGCAGCGGAGGGACTAGCGGACAAAACATTCAGTACTTC	CASSGGTSGQNIQYF
TRBJ2-1	many	TRBD2	TRBV5-1	TGCGCCAGCAGCTTGACTAGCGGGAGCTTCCGGTCCTACAATGAGCAGTTCTTC	CASSLTSGSFRSYNEQFF
TRBJ2-2	NA	NA	TRBV6-5	TGTGCCAGCAGCCGAACCCCGACAGTCACCGGGGAGCTGTTTTTT	CASSRTPTVTGELFF
TRBJ2-5	few	NA	TRBV7-2	TGTGCCAGCAGCCGACGTATTGGAGAAGAGACCCAGTACTTC	CASSRRIGEETQYF
TRBJ2-3	many	NA	TRBV10-2	TGCGCCAGCAGCACCATCGGGAGTAGCACAGATACGCAGTATTTT	CASSTIGSSTDTQYF
TRBJ1-1	NA	NA	TRBV20-1	TGCAGTGCTAGAGCGATGCAGCTCAACACTGAAGCTTTCTTT	CSARAMQLNTEAFF
TRBJ2-3	few	TRBD1	TRBV5-6	TGTGCCAGCAGCTCGACAGGGACGTCGCGAACAGATACGCAGTATTTT	CASSSTGTSRTDTQYF
TRBJ2-1	NA	TRBD2	TRBV9	TGTGCCAGCTCCAAACTTATACGGTCTAGCGGGGGTAAAGACAATGAGCAGTTCTTC	CASSKLIRSSGGKDNEQFF
TRBJ2-1	few	TRBD2	TRBV15	TGTGCCACCAGCAGAGATTTATCAGCGGGAGGGCACGTATTCAATGAGCAGTTCTTC	CATSRDLSAGGHVFNEQFF
TRBJ2-1	few	TRBD1	TRBV11-2	TGTGCCAGCAGCTTAGGGGGACGACAGGGGCGTAGTGAGCAGTTCTTC	CASSLGGRQGRSEQFF
TRBJ2-3	few	TRBD2	TRBV7-2	TGTGCCAGCAGCTTAGGCGGTAGCGGGGACCGCGGTACGCAGTATTTT	CASSLGGSGDRGTQYF
TRBJ2-1	many	TRBD1	TRBV20-1	TGCAGTGCTGAGAAGACAGGGCCCTCCTACAATGAGCAGTTCTTC	CSAEKTGPSYNEQFF
TRBJ1-2	few	NA	TRBV25-1	TGTGCCAGCAGTGATATGTTGCAGGGCTACACCTTC	CASSDMLQGYTF
TRBJ1-4	NA	NA	TRBV7-9	TGTGCCAGCAGCCGCCGGGACGGGAATGAAAAACTGTTTTTT	CASSRRDGNEKLFF
TRBJ2-2	NA	NA	TRBV19	TGTGCCAGTAGTACCCTAGCTGGCTCCGGGGAGCTGTTTTTT	CASSTLAGSGELFF
TRBJ2-1	NA	NA	TRBV2	TGTGCCAGCAGTGGAGGGCCCGACAATGAGCAGTTCTTC	CASSGGPDNEQFF
TRBJ2-1	NA	TRBD1	TRBV15	TGTGCCACCAGCTCAGATACAGGGGGCTCCTACAATGAGCAGTTCTTC	CATSSDTGGSYNEQFF
TRBJ1-2	NA	NA	TRBV20-1	TGCAGTGCTAGAAGTGGGCTAGACTATGGCTACACCTTC	CSARSGLDYGYTF
TRBJ2-2	NA	NA	TRBV12-3/TRBV12-4	TGTGCCAGCAGTTTAACCGCCGGGGAGCTGTTTTTT	CASSLTAGELFF
TRBJ1-1	few	TRBD1	TRBV20-1	TGCAGTGCTCCCCTTGGGGGGACAGGAATTGATGTGAACACTGAAGCTTTCTTT	CSAPLGGTGIDVNTEAFF
TRBJ2-1	NA	TRBD2	TRBV27	TGTGCCAGCAGTAATAGCGGGAGTGGGCACAATGAGCAGTTCTTC	CASSNSGSGHNEQFF
TRBJ1-4	NA	NA	TRBV6-2/TRBV6-3	TGTGCCAGAAGCCTCGCTCGGACAGTGGCTGAAAAACTGTTTTTT	CARSLARTVAEKLFF
TRBJ2-7	few	NA	TRBV7-9	TGTGCCAGCAGTCGAGACCACGAGCAGTACTTC	CASSRDHEQYF
TRBJ2-7	NA	NA	TRBV7-2	TGTGCCAGCAGCCGCCGAGGAGCGGGTAGTATCTACGAGCAGTACTTC	CASSRRGAGSIYEQYF
TRBJ2-2	many	TRBD1	TRBV28	TGTGCCAGCATCAAGGGACAGGAGATCAACACCGGGGAGCTGTTTTTT	CASIKGQEINTGELFF
TRBJ2-7	many	TRBD2	TRBV5-1	TGCGCCAGCAGCTTGGGCAGCCTTGGTGCGGGGGGAGCCTACGAGCAGTACTTC	CASSLGSLGAGGAYEQYF
TRBJ2-3	NA	TRBD2	TRBV6-1	TGTGCCAGCAGAGCCACATCTAGCGGGGGACCCGATACGCAGTATTTT	CASRATSSGGPDTQYF
TRBJ2-1	many	TRBD2	TRBV12-3/TRBV12-4	TGTGCCAGCAGTTTAGATCGGGGGGGCGTCAATGAGCAGTTCTTC	CASSLDRGGVNEQFF
TRBJ2-1	many	NA	TRBV2	TGTGCCAGCAGTGACATACCACCACCGGCCGCAAATGAGCAGTTCTTC	CASSDIPPPAANEQFF
TRBJ2-1	NA	NA	TRBV20-1	TGCAGTGCTCAAAATAACAGGGCTAGCACCAATGAGCAGTTCTTC	CSAQNNRASTNEQFF
TRBJ2-6	few	NA	TRBV5-1	TGCGCCAGCAGCTTGGGACGGAACTCTGGGGCCAACGTCCTGACTTTC	CASSLGRNSGANVLTF
TRBJ2-1	NA	TRBD2	TRBV5-1	TGCGCCAGCAGCTTGGGTTCTAGCGGGGGGTATAATGAGCAGTTCTTC	CASSLGSSGGYNEQFF
TRBJ2-1	few	TRBD2	TRBV28	TGTGCCAGTGGACTAGCGGCCGACAATGAGCAGTTCTTC	CASGLAADNEQFF
TRBJ1-1	many	NA	TRBV5-6	TGTGCCAGCAGCCCCACAGGGCGTGACGAAGCTTTCTTT	CASSPTGRDEAFF
TRBJ1-4	few	TRBD1	TRBV24-1	TGTGCCACCAGTGATTTCGGACAGGGACGAGGTGAAAAACTGTTTTTT	CATSDFGQGRGEKLFF
TRBJ2-3	NA	TRBD2	TRBV7-9	TGTGCCAGCAGCGTTAGCGGGAGATTAGATACGCAGTATTTT	CASSVSGRLDTQYF
TRBJ2-1	many	NA	TRBV7-8	TGTGCCAGCAGCTTCGTAGGGGCGGGGAGGTTGTACAATGAGCAGTTCTTC	CASSFVGAGRLYNEQFF
TRBJ1-4	few	NA	TRBV20-1	TGCAGTGCGGCAAACTCCCCAACCGCAGGAAATGAAAAACTGTTTTTT	CSAANSPTAGNEKLFF
TRBJ2-1	many	NA	TRBV29-1	TGCAGCGTTGAGACGACCAGGGCGAATTTCTTC	CSVETTRANFF
TRBJ2-2	NA	NA	TRBV18	TGTGCCAGCTCACCACCTGGGACGAGGGGGACCGGGGAGCTGTTTTTT	CASSPPGTRGTGELFF
TRBJ2-7	NA	TRBD1	TRBV5-6	TGTGCCAGCAGCGTGCCGGGACAGGGCCCCTACGAGCAGTACTTC	CASSVPGQGPYEQYF
TRBJ2-5	few	NA	TRBV2	TGTGCCGGGAACCCGGGAAATAAAGAGACCCAGTACTTC	CAGNPGNKETQYF
TRBJ2-2	few	TRBD2	TRBV20-1	TGCAGTGCTCCTCTAGCGGGGGGGCCGGGGACCGGGGAGCTGTTTTTT	CSAPLAGGPGTGELFF